This T cell receptor (beta chain) is from a study of T cells in Graves' hyperthyroidism and ophthalmopathy. Amplified regions were TCR beta CDR3 sequences from RNA transcripts. Researchers ran a first-round RT-PCR on the TCR CDR3 using the HTBI primer set. Using its own MiXCR run on the multiplex PCR reads, TCRdb lists one record per CDR3 protein. The sample has hundreds of thousands of distinct CDR3 sequences, less than 15% seen once; the top ten hold about a tenth. This clonotype was seen repeatedly, ten times or more. Losses at the gene ends were 2 bases for V and 0 bases for J; bases not matched to a gene: 9. The CDR3 is 17 residues long. Germline lookup yields CDR1 DFQATT and CDR2 SNEGSKA (reference sequence).

The chain combines TRBV20-1 with TRBJ2-7; 11 bases line up with TRBD1. Sample: blood. The receptor was derived from a woman aged 18-35 years with Graves' hyperthyroidism. The CDR3 sequence: CSARLGTGGSYSYEQYF. The CDR3 nucleotides are TGCAGTGCTAGATTAGGGACAGGGGGATCCTACTCCTACGAGCAGTACTTC.